The rows below give T cell receptor beta chains drawn from one sample of a study of identifying expanded T cells in peripheral blood. Data came from immunoSEQ multiplex PCR; TCRdb stores just in-frame clones and leaves some out. The repertoire holds about 78,000 clones, 70% to 90% seen once, with 18% in the top ten. The sample taken for sequencing was blood. The receptors stem from a person between 18 and 69 years old in good health. Each CDR3 is given with its conserved first and last residue. The D gene is left open where the match is weak. Only some rows state a clone size, as once, few, many or a class for expanded clones.

J,size,D,V,CDR3,DNA
TRBJ1-2,.,.,TRBV19,CASSIESASANYGYTF,TGTGCCAGTAGTATTGAGTCCGCATCGGCTAACTATGGCTACACCTTC
TRBJ2-5,.,.,TRBV6-6,CASKESQETQYF,TGTGCCAGCAAGGAATCCCAAGAGACCCAGTACTTC
TRBJ2-7,.,.,TRBV5-4,CASSLDSGPYEQYF,TGTGCCAGCAGCTTGGATTCCGGACCCTACGAGCAGTACTTC
TRBJ1-2,.,TRBD1,TRBV5-8,CASSLLRGQGYGYTF,TGTGCCAGCAGCTTGCTCAGGGGGCAAGGCTATGGCTACACCTTC
TRBJ2-2,.,TRBD2,TRBV6-6,CASSSRGGTGELFF,TGTGCCAGCAGTTCGCGGGGGGGCACCGGGGAGCTGTTTTTT
TRBJ2-7,.,TRBD1,TRBV18,CASSPLGQGDEQYF,TGTGCCAGCTCACCGCTCGGACAGGGGGATGAGCAGTACTTC
TRBJ2-7,.,TRBD1,TRBV14,CASSRLGQGSYEQYF,TGTGCCAGCAGTCGACTCGGACAGGGTTCCTACGAGCAGTACTTC
TRBJ2-7,.,.,TRBV7-2,CASSLPVSYEQYF,TGTGCCAGCAGCTTGCCGGTCTCCTACGAGCAGTACTTC
TRBJ2-6,.,TRBD1,TRBV27,CASSRTGVGANVLTF,TGTGCCAGCAGTCGGACAGGGGTCGGGGCCAACGTCCTGACTTTC
TRBJ1-1,.,TRBD1,TRBV6-5,CASSRSTGRTEAFF,TGTGCCAGCAGCCGTTCGACAGGGCGCACTGAAGCTTTCTTT
TRBJ2-3,.,.,TRBV5-1,CASSKTGNEETDTQYF,TGCGCCAGCAGCAAAACAGGGAATGAGGAAACAGATACGCAGTATTTT
TRBJ2-3,once,.,TRBV7-9,CASSLGSGGTDTQYF,TGTGCCAGCAGCTTAGGATCAGGGGGCACAGATACGCAGTATTTT
TRBJ2-7,.,.,TRBV28,CASSLRYEQYF,TGTGCCAGCAGTTTGAGGTACGAGCAGTACTTC
TRBJ2-5,.,TRBD2,TRBV15,CATGASGRETQYF,TGTGCCACCGGTGCTAGCGGGAGGGAGACCCAGTACTTC
TRBJ2-5,.,TRBD2,TRBV5-1,CASSLGSSGGQETQYF,TGCGCCAGCAGCTTGGGGTCTAGCGGAGGACAAGAGACCCAGTACTTC
TRBJ1-1,once,.,TRBV18,CASSKQEQTEAFF,TGTGCCAGCTCAAAACAGGAACAGACTGAAGCTTTCTTT
TRBJ2-1,.,TRBD2,TRBV2,CASSEEVTSGVEQFF,TGTGCCAGCAGTGAAGAAGTCACTAGCGGGGTAGAGCAGTTCTTC
TRBJ1-2,.,.,TRBV7-9,CASSFSGDGYTF,TGTGCCAGCAGCTTTTCAGGGGACGGCTACACCTTC
TRBJ2-7,.,TRBD2,TRBV28,CASSSTGLATYEQYF,TGTGCCAGCAGTTCGACGGGACTAGCGACCTACGAGCAGTACTTC
TRBJ1-3,.,.,TRBV6-6,CASSSKDKPGNTIYF,TGTGCCAGCAGCTCTAAAGACAAGCCGGGAAACACCATATATTTT
TRBJ1-2,.,TRBD1,TRBV7-6,CASSQPGQGNGYTF,TGTGCCAGCAGCCAACCGGGACAGGGGAATGGCTACACCTTC
TRBJ2-7,.,TRBD2,TRBV28,CASSPFGTSVSYEQYF,TGTGCCAGCAGCCCATTCGGGACTAGCGTCTCCTACGAGCAGTACTTC
TRBJ2-3,.,.,TRBV11-3,CASSLAGTDTQYF,TGTGCCAGCAGCTTGGCGGGGACAGATACGCAGTATTTT
TRBJ2-7,.,.,TRBV11-3,CASSPGPSYEQYF,TGTGCCAGCAGCCCCGGACCCTCCTACGAGCAGTACTTC
TRBJ1-5,.,.,TRBV15,CATSVETSNQPQHF,TGTGCCACCAGCGTAGAGACAAGCAATCAGCCCCAGCATTTT
TRBJ2-7,.,.,TRBV11-2,CASSPAGTYYEQYF,TGTGCCAGCAGCCCCGCAGGGACCTACTACGAGCAGTACTTC
TRBJ2-2,.,TRBD2,TRBV19,CASSIAGTSLNTGELFF,TGTGCCAGTAGTATAGCCGGGACTAGCCTTAACACCGGGGAGCTGTTTTTT
TRBJ1-2,.,TRBD1,TRBV28,CATLRQGELYGYTF,TGTGCCACCCTACGACAGGGGGAACTCTATGGCTACACCTTC
TRBJ2-5,.,.,TRBV11-3,CASSLEGTETQYF,TGTGCCAGCAGCTTAGAGGGGACCGAGACCCAGTACTTC
TRBJ2-5,.,.,TRBV6-5,CASSYSRLQETQYF,TGTGCCAGCAGTTACTCGAGACTCCAAGAGACCCAGTACTTC
TRBJ2-2,.,.,TRBV21-1,CASSKQGMANINANTGELFF,TGTGCCAGCAGCAAACAAGGGATGGCGAACATTAATGCGAACACCGGGGAGCTGTTTTTT
TRBJ2-1,.,TRBD2,TRBV6-6,CASSYGLAGVKFF,TGTGCCAGCAGTTACGGTCTAGCGGGAGTAAAGTTCTTC
TRBJ1-1,.,.,TRBV28,CASSLEDLVTEAFF,TGTGCCAGCAGTTTGGAAGATTTGGTAACTGAAGCTTTCTTT
TRBJ1-2,once,TRBD1,TRBV5-1,CASKQGQINYGYTF,TGCGCCAGCAAACAGGGACAGATAAACTATGGCTACACCTTC
TRBJ2-2,.,TRBD2,TRBV6-5,CASARLAGNTGELFF,TGTGCCAGCGCACGATTAGCGGGGAACACCGGGGAGCTGTTTTTT